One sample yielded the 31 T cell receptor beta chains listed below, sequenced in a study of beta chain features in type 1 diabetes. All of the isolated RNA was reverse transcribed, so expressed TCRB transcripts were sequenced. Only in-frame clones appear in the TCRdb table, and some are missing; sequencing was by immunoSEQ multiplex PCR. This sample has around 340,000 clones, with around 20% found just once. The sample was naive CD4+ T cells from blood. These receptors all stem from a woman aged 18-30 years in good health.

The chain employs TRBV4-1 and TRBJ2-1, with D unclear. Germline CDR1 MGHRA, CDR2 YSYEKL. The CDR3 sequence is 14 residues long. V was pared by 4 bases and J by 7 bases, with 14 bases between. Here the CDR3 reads CASSRPLGRNEQFF. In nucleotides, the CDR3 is TGCGCCAGCAGCCGCCCTTTGGGCCGGAATGAGCAGTTCTTC.

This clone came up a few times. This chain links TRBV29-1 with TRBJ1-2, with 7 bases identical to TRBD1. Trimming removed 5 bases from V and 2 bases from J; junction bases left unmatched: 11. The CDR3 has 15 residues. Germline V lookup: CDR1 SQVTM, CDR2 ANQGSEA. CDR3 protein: CSVQKVTGDNYGYTF. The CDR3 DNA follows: TGCAGCGTTCAAAAAGTTACAGGGGACAACTATGGCTACACCTTC.

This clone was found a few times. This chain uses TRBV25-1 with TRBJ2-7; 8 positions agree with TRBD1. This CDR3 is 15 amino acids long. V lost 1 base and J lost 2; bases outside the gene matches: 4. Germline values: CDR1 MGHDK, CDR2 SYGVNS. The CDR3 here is CASSELQGQAYEQYF. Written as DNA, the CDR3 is TGTGCCAGCAGTGAATTACAGGGACAGGCCTACGAGCAGTACTTC.

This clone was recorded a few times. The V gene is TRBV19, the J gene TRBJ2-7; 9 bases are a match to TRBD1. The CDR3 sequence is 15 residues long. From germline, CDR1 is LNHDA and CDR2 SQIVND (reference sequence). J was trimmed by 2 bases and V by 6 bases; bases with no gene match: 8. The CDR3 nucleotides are TGTGCCAGTAGCCCTCGGGGACAGGGTACCTACGAGCAGTACTTC. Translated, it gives CASSPRGQGTYEQYF.

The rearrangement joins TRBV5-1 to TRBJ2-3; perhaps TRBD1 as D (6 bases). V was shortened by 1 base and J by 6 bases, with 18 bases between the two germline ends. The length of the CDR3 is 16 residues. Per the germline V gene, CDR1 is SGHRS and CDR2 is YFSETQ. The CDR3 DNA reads TGCGCCAGCAGCTTGCCCAACACAGGACAGCAGGATACGCAGTATTTT. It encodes CASSLPNTGQQDTQYF.

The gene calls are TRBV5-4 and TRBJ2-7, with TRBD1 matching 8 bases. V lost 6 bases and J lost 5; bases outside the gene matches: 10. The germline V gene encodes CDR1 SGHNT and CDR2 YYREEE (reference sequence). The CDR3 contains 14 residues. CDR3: CASINRDRSNEQYF. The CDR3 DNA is TGTGCCAGCATCAACCGGGACAGGAGTAACGAGCAGTACTTC. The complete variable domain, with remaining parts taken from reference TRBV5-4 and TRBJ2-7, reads ETGVTQSPTHLIKTRGQQVTLRCSSQSGHNTVSWYQQALGQGPQFIFQYYREEENGRGNFPPRFSGLQFPNYSSELNVNALELDDSALYLCASINRDRSNEQYFGPGTRLTVT.

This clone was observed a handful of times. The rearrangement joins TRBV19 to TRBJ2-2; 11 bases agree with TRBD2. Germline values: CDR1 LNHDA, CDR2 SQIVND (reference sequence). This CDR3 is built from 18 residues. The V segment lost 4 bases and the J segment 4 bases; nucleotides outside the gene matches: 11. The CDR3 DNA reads TGTGCCAGTAGTACGGAGGCTAGCGGGGGGACTCGCACCGGGGAGCTGTTTTTT. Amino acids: CASSTEASGGTRTGELFF.

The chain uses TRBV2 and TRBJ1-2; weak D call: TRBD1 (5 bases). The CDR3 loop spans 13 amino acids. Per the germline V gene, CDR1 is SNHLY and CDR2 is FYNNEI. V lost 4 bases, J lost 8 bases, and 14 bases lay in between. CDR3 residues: CASSVESGFGYTF. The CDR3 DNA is TGTGCCAGCAGTGTTGAGTCAGGGTTCGGCTACACCTTC.

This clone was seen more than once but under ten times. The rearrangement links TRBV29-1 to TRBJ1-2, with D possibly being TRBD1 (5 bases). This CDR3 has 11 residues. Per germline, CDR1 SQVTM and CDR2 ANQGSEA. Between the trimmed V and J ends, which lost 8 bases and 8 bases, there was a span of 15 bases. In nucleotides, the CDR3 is TGCAGCCTTGGGGGAGGGTACGGCTACACCTTC. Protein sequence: CSLGGGYGYTF.

CDR3 DNA: TGTGCCAGTGTTCTAGCGGGATCCAATGAGCAGTTCTTC. It is translated as CASVLAGSNEQFF. V is TRBV25-1 and J is TRBJ2-1, with TRBD2 identical over 9 bases. The germline gives CDR1 MGHDK, CDR2 SYGVNS. The V gene end was trimmed by 9 bases and the J gene end by 6 bases; junction bases not matched to a gene: 6. This CDR3 is 13 amino acids long.

The CDR3 nucleotides read TGTGCCAGCAGATCCGGGACAGGGTCGGGTGGCTACACCTTC. This translates into CASRSGTGSGGYTF. V and J are TRBV25-1 and TRBJ1-2; 9 bases map to TRBD1. Germline CDR1 reads MGHDK; CDR2 reads SYGVNS. V was pared by 6 bases and J by 7 bases, with 9 bases of the junction left unmatched. The CDR3 has 14 residues.

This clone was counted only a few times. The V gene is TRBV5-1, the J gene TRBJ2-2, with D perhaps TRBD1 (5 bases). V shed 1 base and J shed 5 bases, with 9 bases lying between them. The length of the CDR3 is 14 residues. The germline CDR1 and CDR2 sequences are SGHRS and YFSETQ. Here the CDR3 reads CASSLLSGTGELFF. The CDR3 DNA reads TGCGCCAGCAGCTTGCTATCAGGGACCGGGGAGCTGTTTTTT.

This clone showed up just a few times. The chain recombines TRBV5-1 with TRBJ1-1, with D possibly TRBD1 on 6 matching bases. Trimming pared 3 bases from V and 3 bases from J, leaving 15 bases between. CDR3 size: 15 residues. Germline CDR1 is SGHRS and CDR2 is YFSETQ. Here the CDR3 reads CASSSRTVTDTEAFF. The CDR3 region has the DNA TGCGCCAGCAGCTCCCGGACAGTAACGGACACTGAAGCTTTCTTT.

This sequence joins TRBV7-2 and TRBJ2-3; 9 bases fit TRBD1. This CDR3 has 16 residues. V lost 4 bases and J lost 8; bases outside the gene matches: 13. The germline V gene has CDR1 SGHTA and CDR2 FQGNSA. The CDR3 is CASSSPPGQGWGTQYF. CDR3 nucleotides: TGTGCCAGCAGCTCCCCCCCGGGACAGGGTTGGGGTACGCAGTATTTT.

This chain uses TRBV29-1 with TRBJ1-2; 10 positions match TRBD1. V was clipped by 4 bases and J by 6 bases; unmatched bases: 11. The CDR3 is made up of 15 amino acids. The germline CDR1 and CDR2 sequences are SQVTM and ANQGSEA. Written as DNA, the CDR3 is TGCAGCGTTGCCAGAACGGGACAGGGGAAACATGGCTACACCTTC. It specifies CSVARTGQGKHGYTF.

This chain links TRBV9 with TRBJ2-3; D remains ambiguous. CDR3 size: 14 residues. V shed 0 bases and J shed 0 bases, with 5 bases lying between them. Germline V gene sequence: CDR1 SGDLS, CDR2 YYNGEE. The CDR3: CASSVAESTDTQYF. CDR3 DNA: TGTGCCAGCAGCGTAGCGGAGAGCACAGATACGCAGTATTTT.

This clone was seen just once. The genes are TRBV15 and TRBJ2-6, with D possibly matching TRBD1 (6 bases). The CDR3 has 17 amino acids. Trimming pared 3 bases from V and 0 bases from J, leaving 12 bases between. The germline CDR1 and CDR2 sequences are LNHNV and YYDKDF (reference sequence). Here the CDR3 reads CATSRGQGRSGANVLTF. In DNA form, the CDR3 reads TGTGCCACCAGCAGGGGACAAGGACGCTCTGGGGCCAACGTCCTGACTTTC.

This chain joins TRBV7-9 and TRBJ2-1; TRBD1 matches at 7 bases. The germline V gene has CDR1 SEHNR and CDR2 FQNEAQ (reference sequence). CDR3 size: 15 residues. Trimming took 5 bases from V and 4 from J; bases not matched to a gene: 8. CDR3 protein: CASSPQPGQYNEQFF. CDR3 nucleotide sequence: TGTGCCAGCAGCCCCCAACCGGGACAGTACAATGAGCAGTTCTTC.

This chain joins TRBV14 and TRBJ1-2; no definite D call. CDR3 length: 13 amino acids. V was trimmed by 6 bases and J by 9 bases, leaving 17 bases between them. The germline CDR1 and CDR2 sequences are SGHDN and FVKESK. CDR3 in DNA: TGTGCCAGCAGTCCACCTGGACTGGGGAGCTACACCTTC. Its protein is CASSPPGLGSYTF.

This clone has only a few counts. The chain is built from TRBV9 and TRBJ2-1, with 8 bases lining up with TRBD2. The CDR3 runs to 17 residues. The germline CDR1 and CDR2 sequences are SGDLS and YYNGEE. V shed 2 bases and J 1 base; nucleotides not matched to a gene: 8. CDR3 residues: CASSVGLATRSYNEQFF. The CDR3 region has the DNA TGTGCCAGCAGCGTCGGACTAGCCACCAGATCCTACAATGAGCAGTTCTTC.

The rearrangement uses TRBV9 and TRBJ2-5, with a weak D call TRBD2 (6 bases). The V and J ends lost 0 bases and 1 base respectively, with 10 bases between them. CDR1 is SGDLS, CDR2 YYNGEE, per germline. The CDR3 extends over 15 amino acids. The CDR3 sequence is CASSVDGGFQETQYF. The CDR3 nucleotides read TGTGCCAGCAGCGTAGACGGGGGATTCCAAGAGACCCAGTACTTC.

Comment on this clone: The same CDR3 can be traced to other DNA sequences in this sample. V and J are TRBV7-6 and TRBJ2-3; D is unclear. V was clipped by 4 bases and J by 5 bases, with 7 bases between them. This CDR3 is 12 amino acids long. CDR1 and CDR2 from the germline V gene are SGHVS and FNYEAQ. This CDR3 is CASSSRGDTQYF. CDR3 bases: TGTGCCAGCAGCTCAAGAGGAGATACGCAGTATTTT.

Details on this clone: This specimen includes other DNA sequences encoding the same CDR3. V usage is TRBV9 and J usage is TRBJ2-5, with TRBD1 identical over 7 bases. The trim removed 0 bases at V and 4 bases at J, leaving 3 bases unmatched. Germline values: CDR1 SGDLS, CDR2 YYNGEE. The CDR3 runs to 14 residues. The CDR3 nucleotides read TGTGCCAGCAGCGTAGGGTCAGGGGGAGAGACCCAGTACTTC. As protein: CASSVGSGGETQYF.

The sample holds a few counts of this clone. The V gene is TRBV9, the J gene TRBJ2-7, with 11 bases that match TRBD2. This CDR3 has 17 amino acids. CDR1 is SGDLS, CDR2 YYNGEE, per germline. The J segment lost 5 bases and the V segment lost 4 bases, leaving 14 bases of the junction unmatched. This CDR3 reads CASSPRLAGSVGNEQYF. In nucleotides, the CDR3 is TGTGCCAGCAGCCCAAGACTAGCGGGGTCGGTAGGAAACGAGCAGTACTTC.

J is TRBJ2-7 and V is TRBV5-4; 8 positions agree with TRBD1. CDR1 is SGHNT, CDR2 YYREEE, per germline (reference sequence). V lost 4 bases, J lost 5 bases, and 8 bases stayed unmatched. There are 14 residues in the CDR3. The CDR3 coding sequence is TGTGCCAGCAGCCTGTGGACAGGGCTGGACGAGCAGTACTTC. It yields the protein CASSLWTGLDEQYF.

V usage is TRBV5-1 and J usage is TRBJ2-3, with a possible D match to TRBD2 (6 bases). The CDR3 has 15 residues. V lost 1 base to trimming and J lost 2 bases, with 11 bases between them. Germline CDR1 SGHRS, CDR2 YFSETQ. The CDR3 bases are TGCGCCAGCAGCTTGAATGCGGGACTCACAGATACGCAGTATTTT. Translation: CASSLNAGLTDTQYF.

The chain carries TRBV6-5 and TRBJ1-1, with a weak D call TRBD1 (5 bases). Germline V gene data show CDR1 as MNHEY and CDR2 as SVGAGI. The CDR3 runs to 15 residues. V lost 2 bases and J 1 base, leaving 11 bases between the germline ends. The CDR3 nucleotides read TGTGCCAGCAGTTACGCAGGGATCGCGAACACTGAAGCTTTCTTT. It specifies CASSYAGIANTEAFF.

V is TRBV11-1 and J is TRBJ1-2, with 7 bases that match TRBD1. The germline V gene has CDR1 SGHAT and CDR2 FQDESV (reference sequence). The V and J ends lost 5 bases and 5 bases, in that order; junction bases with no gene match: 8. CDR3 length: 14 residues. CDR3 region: CASSPRDSTYGYTF. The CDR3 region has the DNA TGTGCCAGCAGCCCCCGGGACAGTACGTATGGCTACACCTTC.

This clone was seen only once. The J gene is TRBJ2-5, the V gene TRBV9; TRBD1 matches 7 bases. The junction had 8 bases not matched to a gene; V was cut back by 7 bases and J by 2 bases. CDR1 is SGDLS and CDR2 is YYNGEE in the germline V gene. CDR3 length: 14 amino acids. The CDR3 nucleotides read TGTGCCAGCGGACCTCTGACAGGGCAAGAGACCCAGTACTTC. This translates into CASGPLTGQETQYF.

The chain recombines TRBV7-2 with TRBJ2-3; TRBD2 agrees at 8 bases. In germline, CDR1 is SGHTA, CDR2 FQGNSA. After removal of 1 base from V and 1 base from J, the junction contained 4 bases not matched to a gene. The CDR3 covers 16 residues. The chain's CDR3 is CASSLVWRGGTDTQYF. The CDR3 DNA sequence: TGTGCCAGCAGCTTAGTTTGGCGGGGGGGCACAGATACGCAGTATTTT. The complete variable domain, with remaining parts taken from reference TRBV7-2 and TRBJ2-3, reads GAGVSQSPSNKVTEKGKDVELRCDPISGHTALYWYRQSLGQGLEFLIYFQGNSAPDKSGLPSDRFSAERTGGSVSTLTIQRTQQEDSAVYLCASSLVWRGGTDTQYFGPGTRLTVL.

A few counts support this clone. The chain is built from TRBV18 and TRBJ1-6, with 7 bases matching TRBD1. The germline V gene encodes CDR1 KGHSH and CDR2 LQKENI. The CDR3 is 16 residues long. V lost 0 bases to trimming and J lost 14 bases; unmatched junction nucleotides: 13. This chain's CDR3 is CASSPPAAGGYVTLHF. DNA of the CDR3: TGTGCCAGCTCACCACCGGCGGCAGGGGGATACGTGACCCTCCACTTT.